The entry below describes one T cell receptor (beta chain). The data were obtained in a study of technical replicates of blood from a few donors. CDR3 length equals 14 residues. V lost 0 bases, J lost 0 bases, and 7 bases lay in between. Germline CDR1 is SGHNT and CDR2 is YYREEE (reference sequence). Sequencing was performed with immunoSEQ multiplex PCR; in TCRdb, only in-frame clones are kept and a portion is missing. The sample holds roughly 71,000 clones, nearly 97% seen once. This clonotype was sampled from a human donor in good health. The specimen sequenced was T cells isolated from PBMCs. This chain links TRBV5-4 with TRBJ2-7; D not resolved. CDR3 sequence: CASSLGYDSYEQYF. The CDR3 DNA reads TGTGCCAGCAGCTTGGGCTATGACTCCTACGAGCAGTACTTC. Filled out from reference TRBV5-4 and TRBJ2-7, the complete variable domain reads ETGVTQSPTHLIKTRGQQVTLRCSSQSGHNTVSWYQQALGQGPQFIFQYYREEENGRGNFPPRFSGLQFPNYSSELNVNALELDDSALYLCASSLGYDSYEQYFGPGTRLTVT.